This TCR beta chain was identified during a study of CD8 T cells in Susac syndrome. Random hexamers were used to reverse transcribe an amount of roughly 0.45 to 1 ug RNA. One entry per CDR3 protein results from TCRdb running MiXCR on the immunoSEQ multiplex PCR reads. The table shows about 130,000 distinct CDR3 sequences, with about 90% occurring only once. Sequencing of TCR beta, carried out with a high-throughput approach, was applied to CD8+ and CD4+ T cells from the blood. Trimming shortened V by 4 bases and J by 6 bases, and 3 bases separated the two germline ends. The V gene's germline CDR1 is SQVTM and CDR2 ANQGSEA. This CDR3 region has 10 residues.

The genes are TRBV29-1 and TRBJ2-2; D is ambiguous. This clonotype originated in a human donor with multiple sclerosis. Sequencing was done on a sample of CD8+ T cells from PBMCs. CDR3 coding DNA: TGCAGCGTTGCCGCCGGGGAGCTGTTTTTT. This sequence encodes CSVAAGELFF.